The 20 T cell receptor beta chains given below trace back to one sample, sequenced in a study of regulatory T cells in long-lasting Graves disease. Specified time point: newly diagnosed GD, antithyroid drugs for less than 3 months. RNA isolated from PBMCs was used to make the TCR library. HTBI primers from iRepertoire and Arm-PCR of CDR3 regions yielded the TCR beta libraries. MiXCR, applied by TCRdb to the multiplex PCR reads, yields one record per CDR3 protein. The table lists under 300,000 distinct CDR3 sequences, just over 20% of them singletons. Specimen: peripheral blood mononuclear cells (PBMCs), collected at new diagnosis, from a patient treated with antithyroid drugs. The receptors were sampled from a female donor with Graves disease.

This clonotype was detected many times. CDR3 coding DNA: TGTGCTAGTGGTTTGGTACTTATTAGCGGGAGCAGGACCTACAATGAGCAGTTCTTC. Its translation: CASGLVLISGSRTYNEQFF. This chain uses TRBV12-5 with TRBJ2-1; 9 nucleotides agree with TRBD2. Germline V gives CDR1 LGHNT, CDR2 FRNRAP. CDR3 length equals 19 residues. Trimming cost V 0 bases and J 2 bases; bases outside gene matches: 11.

This clonotype occurred many times. J is TRBJ2-3 and V is TRBV20-1, with TRBD1 matching over 10 bases. The CDR3 spans 14 residues. V shed 6 bases, J shed 4 bases, and the junction held 7 bases outside the gene matches. Germline loops: CDR1 DFQATT, CDR2 SNEGSKA (reference sequence). CDR3 sequence reads: CSARQGAMSDTQYF. DNA for the CDR3: TGCAGTGCCAGACAGGGGGCGATGTCAGATACGCAGTATTTT.

To note about this clonotype: A junction boundary mismatches the germline segment, possibly from a read error. The chain joins TRBV7-2 to TRBJ2-2; maybe TRBD1 (5 bases). Germline V gene lookup returns CDR1 SGHTA and CDR2 FQGNSA. This CDR3 spans 14 amino acids. Written as DNA, the CDR3 is TGTGTCAGCAGCTCGCAGGGCCGCACCGGGGAGCTGTTTTTT. Its protein is CVSSSQGRTGELFF.

This clonotype showed up many times. The V call is TRBV20-1, the J call TRBJ2-3; D remains ambiguous. The germline gives CDR1 DFQATT, CDR2 SNEGSKA (reference sequence). Trimming removed 1 base from V and 4 bases from J, with 12 bases in between. The CDR3 is 14 amino acids. The CDR3 coding sequence is TGCAGTGCTAGAGGCCCCCCAATTGCAGATACGCAGTATTTT. This sequence encodes CSARGPPIADTQYF.

To note about this clonotype: Just one base apart from a much larger clone, this may be a read error. The chain carries TRBV20-1 and TRBJ2-2; D perhaps matches TRBD1 (5 bases). This CDR3 comprises 15 residues. V lost 6 bases and J 4 bases, leaving 18 bases between the germline ends. The V gene's germline CDR1 is DFQATT and CDR2 SNEGSKA (reference sequence). CDR3 coding DNA: TGCAGTGCCCGGAACGACAGAAACAGCACCGGGGAGCTGTTTTTT. Its translation is CSARNDRNSTGELFF.

This clonotype appeared many times. The chain has TRBV10-1 and TRBJ2-1, with D possibly being TRBD1 or TRBD2 (5 bases each). The length of the CDR3 is 20 residues. CDR1 is WNHNN and CDR2 is SYGVQD in the germline V gene (reference sequence). V was shortened by 0 bases and J by 0 bases, with 21 bases between the two germline ends. CDR3 nucleotide sequence: TGCGCCAGCAGTGAGTCAGGACGAGGGGTCTTCCCGAGCTCCTACAATGAGCAGTTCTTC. It is translated as CASSESGRGVFPSSYNEQFF.

This clonotype was detected many times. The rearrangement joins TRBV5-4 to TRBJ2-3, with 8 bases fitting TRBD2. V shed 4 bases, J shed 1 base, and the junction held 5 bases outside the gene matches. This CDR3 region has 15 residues. Germline lookup yields CDR1 SGHNT and CDR2 YYREEE (reference sequence). CDR3 in amino acids: CASSPSGSRTDTQYF. CDR3 coding DNA: TGTGCCAGCAGCCCGAGCGGGAGTCGCACAGATACGCAGTATTTT. Complete variable domain (other parts from reference TRBV5-4 and TRBJ2-3): ETGVTQSPTHLIKTRGQQVTLRCSSQSGHNTVSWYQQALGQGPQFIFQYYREEENGRGNFPPRFSGLQFPNYSSELNVNALELDDSALYLCASSPSGSRTDTQYFGPGTRLTVL.

The table lists this clonotype with many counts. The genes are TRBV6-2 or TRBV6-3 and TRBJ2-5, with TRBD1 as a possible D gene (5 bases). Germline-derived CDR1 and CDR2 are MNHEY and SVGEGT. The germline V and J ends were trimmed by 6 bases and 5 bases, with 13 bases remaining between them. The CDR3 runs to 13 residues. The CDR3 nucleotides read TGTGCCAGCAGGGACACAACCCATGAGACCCAGTACTTC. It encodes CASRDTTHETQYF.

Many counts were recorded for this clonotype. This chain joins TRBV28 and TRBJ2-6; D unclear. The CDR3 spans 16 residues. Germline values: CDR1 MDHEN, CDR2 SYDVKM. V was cut by 5 bases and J by 2 bases, with 13 bases left in between. The DNA for the CDR3 is TGTGCCAGCAGTCCCCCCCCCAGGACTGGGGCCAACGTCCTGACTTTC. As protein: CASSPPPRTGANVLTF.

This clonotype was observed at least ten times. This chain links TRBV28 with TRBJ2-5; the match to TRBD2 covers 7 bases. CDR3 length: 14 amino acids. The V gene's germline CDR1 is MDHEN and CDR2 SYDVKM. The trim removed 5 bases at V and 4 bases at J, leaving 7 bases unmatched. In DNA form, the CDR3 reads TGTGCCAGCAGTCTCCCTGGGGGGGGAGAGACCCAGTACTTC. Amino acid sequence: CASSLPGGGETQYF.

This clonotype occurred many times. The chain joins TRBV7-9 to TRBJ2-3; D gene ambiguous. The CDR3 covers 14 residues. V dropped 8 bases and J dropped 2 bases, with 14 bases sitting between them. Germline CDR1 and CDR2: SEHNR and FQNEAQ (reference sequence). Here the CDR3 reads CASGTSVDTDTQYF. The CDR3 bases are TGTGCCAGCGGCACCTCTGTCGACACAGATACGCAGTATTTT.

This clonotype appeared many times. The V call is TRBV7-2, the J call TRBJ2-1, with TRBD2 matching 12 bases. The J segment lost 4 bases and the V segment lost 2 bases, leaving 18 bases of the junction unmatched. The CDR3 sequence is 21 residues long. CDR1 and CDR2 from the germline V gene are SGHTA and FQGNSA. Written as DNA, the CDR3 is TGTGCCAGCAGCTTATACCCTCCCCCCCTAGCGGGAGGGCCTGGGTACAATGAGCAGTTCTTC. Translated: CASSLYPPPLAGGPGYNEQFF.

The V call is TRBV7-2, the J call TRBJ1-2, with D unresolved. V gave up 5 bases and J gave up 6 bases, with 4 bases separating them. In germline, CDR1 is SGHTA, CDR2 FQGNSA. The CDR3 sequence is 10 residues long. The CDR3 DNA is TGTGCCAGCAGCGTCGATGGCTACACCTTC. It is translated as CASSVDGYTF.

Remarks on this clonotype: This is likely an artifact of a read error, given a far larger clone one base away. V is TRBV5-5 and J is TRBJ2-1, with 7 bases lining up with TRBD1. The CDR3 consists of 14 residues. Germline CDR1 SGHKS, CDR2 YYEKEE (reference sequence). V was pared by 0 bases and J by 4 bases, with 1 base of the junction left unmatched. The CDR3 DNA is TGTGCCAGCAGCTTGGCGGGACAGTACAATGAGCAGTTCTTC. This codes for CASSLAGQYNEQFF.

This clonotype has a count of ten or more. The chain couples TRBV18 to TRBJ1-6, with 7 positions matching TRBD1. V lost 2 bases, J lost 6 bases, and 4 bases stayed unmatched. CDR1 is KGHSH and CDR2 is LQKENI in the germline V gene. This CDR3 spans 15 amino acids. The CDR3 is CASSPGTAINSPLHF. The DNA of the CDR3 is TGTGCCAGCTCACCAGGGACAGCGATTAATTCACCCCTCCACTTT.

This clonotype was seen many times. The chain carries TRBV4-1 and TRBJ1-4, with 7 positions matching TRBD1. Germline V gene data show CDR1 as MGHRA and CDR2 as YSYEKL. Trimming cost V 10 bases and J 8 bases; bases outside gene matches: 13. The CDR3 extends over 14 amino acids. This CDR3 is CATKPEGASEKLFF. The CDR3 bases are TGCGCCACCAAACCGGAGGGGGCAAGCGAAAAACTGTTTTTT.

This clonotype was observed at least ten times. This sequence joins TRBV2 and TRBJ2-3; 9 positions agree with TRBD2. The ends lost 8 bases at V and 6 bases at J; junction bases unmatched: 6. This CDR3 has 13 residues. Germline V lookup: CDR1 SNHLY, CDR2 FYNNEI. The CDR3 DNA follows: TGTGCCAGCTCGGGACTAGCCCCCGATACGCAGTATTTT. This translates into CASSGLAPDTQYF.

The chain has TRBV27 and TRBJ1-5; a possible D gene is TRBD1 (6 bases). The CDR3 is 17 residues long. Germline V gene lookup returns CDR1 MNHEY and CDR2 SMNVEV (reference sequence). V shed 3 bases and J shed 1 base, with 16 bases lying between them. The CDR3 region has the DNA TGTGCCAGCAGTTTGGGCACAGGGTTTGCAAGCAATCAGCCCCAGCATTTT. It yields the protein CASSLGTGFASNQPQHF.

There are many counts of this clonotype. V is TRBV2 and J is TRBJ2-2; 10 nucleotides align to TRBD1. Trimming took 5 bases from V and 3 from J; bases not matched to a gene: 3. Germline values: CDR1 SNHLY, CDR2 FYNNEI. The CDR3 is 15 amino acids. In DNA form, the CDR3 reads TGTGCCAGCAGTCCCGGGACAGGGGACACCGGGGAGCTGTTTTTT. Translating it yields CASSPGTGDTGELFF. Supplemented by reference TRBV2 and TRBJ2-2, the full variable domain reads EPEVTQTPSHQVTQMGQEVILRCVPISNHLYFYWYRQILGQKVEFLVSFYNNEISEKSEIFDDQFSVERPDGSNFTLKIRSTKLEDSAMYFCASSPGTGDTGELFFGEGSRLTVL.

The chain uses TRBV19 and TRBJ1-1; D remains ambiguous. The CDR3 consists of 12 residues. Germline CDR1 and CDR2: LNHDA and SQIVND (reference sequence). The V gene lost 6 bases and the J gene lost 7 bases, with 12 bases spanning the gap. The CDR3 protein is CASRMDGFEAFF. DNA for the CDR3: TGTGCCAGTAGAATGGACGGGTTTGAAGCTTTCTTT. Variable domain in full (rest from reference TRBV19 and TRBJ1-1): DGGITQSPKYLFRKEGQNVTLSCEQNLNHDAMYWYRQDPGQGLRLIYYSQIVNDFQKGDIAEGYSVSREKKESFPLTVTSAQKNPTAFYLCASRMDGFEAFFGQGTRLTVV.